This is a list of T cell receptor beta chains from one sample in a study of T cells expressing NK-cell markers. TCRdb reprocessed the 5' RACE reads, keeping one entry per CDR3 protein, no DNA. The table counts about 260,000 distinct CDR3 sequences; 4.2% lies in the top ten. The sample was blood T cells: a sorted CD56 or NKG2C T cell subset, CD4+ or CD8+ T cells, or bulk PBMC T cells (not recorded which). The receptors here all came from a woman aged 18 to 75 in good health. The CDR3 runs from the conserved cysteine through the conserved F or W.

v_call: TRBV7-2
j_call: TRBJ2-4
cdr3_length: 14
cdr3_aa: CASTGAGAKNIQYF

v_call: TRBV28
j_call: TRBJ2-5
cdr3_length: 14
cdr3_aa: CASRIPGPTETQYF

v_call: TRBV5-1
j_call: TRBJ1-2
cdr3_length: 13
cdr3_aa: CASSPQGDYGYTF

v_call: TRBV20-1
j_call: TRBJ1-4
cdr3_length: 13
cdr3_aa: CSAQMGVNEKLFF

v_call: TRBV18
j_call: TRBJ2-7
cdr3_length: 12
cdr3_aa: CASSSPLPGRFF

v_call: TRBV12-3/TRBV12-4
j_call: TRBJ1-1
cdr3_length: 14
cdr3_aa: CASSSGSVNTEAFF

v_call: TRBV25-1
j_call: TRBJ2-1
cdr3_length: 16
cdr3_aa: CASSNLAGANYNEQFF

v_call: TRBV29-1
j_call: TRBJ2-4
cdr3_length: 12
cdr3_aa: CSVRWGTDIQYF

v_call: TRBV18
j_call: TRBJ2-3
cdr3_length: 14
cdr3_aa: CASSETTRTDTQYF

v_call: TRBV5-1
j_call: TRBJ2-4
cdr3_length: 15
cdr3_aa: CASSPPEGYENIQYF

v_call: TRBV20-1
j_call: TRBJ2-7
cdr3_length: 14
cdr3_aa: CSAWGTSDSYEQYF

v_call: TRBV27
j_call: TRBJ1-5
cdr3_length: 15
cdr3_aa: CASTLPRGTGQPQHF

v_call: TRBV18
j_call: TRBJ1-4
cdr3_length: 16
cdr3_aa: CASSPPFQGASEKLFF

v_call: TRBV18
j_call: TRBJ2-6
cdr3_length: 22
cdr3_aa: CASSPLSLGLIQGARGANVLTF

v_call: TRBV20-1
j_call: TRBJ2-1
cdr3_length: 13
cdr3_aa: CSAGRTSYNEQFF

v_call: TRBV5-1
j_call: TRBJ2-3
cdr3_length: 15
cdr3_aa: CASSFRQPITDTQYF

v_call: TRBV12-3/TRBV12-4
j_call: TRBJ2-1
cdr3_length: 12
cdr3_aa: CAGRDMYNEQFF